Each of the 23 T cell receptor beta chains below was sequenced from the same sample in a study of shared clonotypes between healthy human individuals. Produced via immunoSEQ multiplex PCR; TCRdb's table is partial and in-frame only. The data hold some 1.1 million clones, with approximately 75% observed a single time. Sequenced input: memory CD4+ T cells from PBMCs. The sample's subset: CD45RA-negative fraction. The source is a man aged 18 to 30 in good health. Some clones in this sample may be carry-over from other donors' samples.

This CDR3 is CASSSRTSGSHEQYF. The CDR3 coding sequence is TGTGCCAGCAGCAGTAGGACTAGCGGGAGCCACGAGCAGTACTTC. V and J are TRBV21-1 and TRBJ2-7; the tabulated D call, TRBD2, remains unverified against the DNA. TRBV21-1 is designated a pseudogene. The length of the CDR3 is 15 residues.

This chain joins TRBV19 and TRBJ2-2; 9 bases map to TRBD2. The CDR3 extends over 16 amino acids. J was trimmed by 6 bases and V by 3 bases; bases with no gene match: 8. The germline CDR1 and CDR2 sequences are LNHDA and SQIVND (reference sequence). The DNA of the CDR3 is TGTGCCAGTAGTATCTCCAGCGGGAGGCCAGCCGGGGAGCTGTTTTTT. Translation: CASSISSGRPAGELFF.

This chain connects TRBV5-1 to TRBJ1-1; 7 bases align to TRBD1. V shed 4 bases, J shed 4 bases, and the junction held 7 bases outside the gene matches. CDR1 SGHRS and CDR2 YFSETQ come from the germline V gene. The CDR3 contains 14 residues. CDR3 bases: TGCGCCAGCAGCGGGGAACAGGGGATCACTGAAGCTTTCTTT. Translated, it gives CASSGEQGITEAFF.

CDR3: CASTSRRGSEQFF. Written as DNA, the CDR3 is TGTGCCAGCACCTCCCGTAGGGGTAGTGAGCAGTTCTTC. The rearrangement links TRBV5-6 to TRBJ2-1, with D possibly being TRBD1 (5 bases). Deletions cut 6 bases from V and 9 bases from J, with 16 bases between. Germline values: CDR1 SGHDT, CDR2 YYEEEE. CDR3 length: 13 amino acids.

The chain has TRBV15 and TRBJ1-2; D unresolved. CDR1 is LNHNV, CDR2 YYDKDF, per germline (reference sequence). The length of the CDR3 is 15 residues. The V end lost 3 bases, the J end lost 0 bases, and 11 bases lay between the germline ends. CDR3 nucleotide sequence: TGTGCCACCAGCAGGGACCTAACACCTAACTATGGCTACACCTTC. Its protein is CATSRDLTPNYGYTF.

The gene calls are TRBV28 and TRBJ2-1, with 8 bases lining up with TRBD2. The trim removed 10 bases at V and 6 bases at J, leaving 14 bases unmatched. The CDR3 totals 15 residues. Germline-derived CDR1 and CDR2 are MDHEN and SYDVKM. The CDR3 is CATRTGTSRGNEQFF. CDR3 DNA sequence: TGTGCCACCAGAACCGGGACTAGTAGAGGCAATGAGCAGTTCTTC. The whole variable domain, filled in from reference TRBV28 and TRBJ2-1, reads DVKVTQSSRYLVKRTGEKVFLECVQDMDHENMFWYRQDPGLGLRLIYFSYDVKMKEKGDIPEGYSVSREKKERFSLILESASTNQTSMYLCATRTGTSRGNEQFFGPGTRLTVL.

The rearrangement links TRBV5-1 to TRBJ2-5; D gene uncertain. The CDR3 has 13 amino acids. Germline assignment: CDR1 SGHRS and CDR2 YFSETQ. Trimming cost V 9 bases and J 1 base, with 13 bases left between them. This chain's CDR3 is CATRNSPQETQYF. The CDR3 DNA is TGCGCCACGCGCAACTCCCCCCAAGAGACCCAGTACTTC.

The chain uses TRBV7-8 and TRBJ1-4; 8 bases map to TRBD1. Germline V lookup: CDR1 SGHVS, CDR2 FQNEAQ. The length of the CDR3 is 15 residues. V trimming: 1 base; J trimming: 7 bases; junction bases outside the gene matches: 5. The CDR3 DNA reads TGTGCCAGCAGCTTAGGGACAGGGCTAGTTGAAAAACTGTTTTTT. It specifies CASSLGTGLVEKLFF.

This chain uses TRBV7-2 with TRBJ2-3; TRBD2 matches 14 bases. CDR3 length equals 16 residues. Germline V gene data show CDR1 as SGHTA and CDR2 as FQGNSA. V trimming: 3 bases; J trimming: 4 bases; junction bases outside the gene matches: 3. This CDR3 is CASSLGTSGSADTQYF. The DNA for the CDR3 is TGTGCCAGCAGCTTGGGGACTAGCGGGAGCGCAGATACGCAGTATTTT.

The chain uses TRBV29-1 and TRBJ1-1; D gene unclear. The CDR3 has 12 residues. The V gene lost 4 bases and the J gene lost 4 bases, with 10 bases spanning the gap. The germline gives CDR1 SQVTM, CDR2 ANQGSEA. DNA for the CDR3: TGCAGCGTTGTGGGCAGAGGCACTGAAGCTTTCTTT. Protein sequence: CSVVGRGTEAFF.

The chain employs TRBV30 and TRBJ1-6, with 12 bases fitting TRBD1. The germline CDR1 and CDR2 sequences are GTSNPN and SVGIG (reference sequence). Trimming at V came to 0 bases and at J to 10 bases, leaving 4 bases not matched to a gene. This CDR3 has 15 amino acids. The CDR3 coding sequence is TGTGCCTGGAGTGTATGGGGACAGGGGGCCTCACCCCTCCACTTT. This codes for CAWSVWGQGASPLHF.

DNA of the CDR3: TGCGCCAGCAGCCCTTCGGGCGCATACAATGAGCAGTTCTTC. This translates into CASSPSGAYNEQFF. This chain joins TRBV4-1 and TRBJ2-1; D remains unclear. Germline-derived CDR1 and CDR2 are MGHRA and YSYEKL. This CDR3 contains 14 residues. V shed 4 bases and J shed 4 bases, with 11 bases lying between them.

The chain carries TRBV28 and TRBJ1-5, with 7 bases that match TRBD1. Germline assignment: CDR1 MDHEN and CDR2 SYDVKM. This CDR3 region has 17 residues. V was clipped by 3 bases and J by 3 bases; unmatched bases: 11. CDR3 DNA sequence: TGTGCCAGCAGTTTCCCCGACCCGGGACAGTACAATCAGCCCCAGCATTTT. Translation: CASSFPDPGQYNQPQHF.

CDR3 sequence reads: CASSFGQGSSNTEAFF. In DNA, the CDR3 is TGTGCCAGCAGCTTTGGACAGGGGAGCTCGAACACTGAAGCTTTCTTT. This rearrangement joins TRBV7-9 to TRBJ1-1, with 9 bases fitting TRBD1. The CDR3 length is 16 residues. The germline V gene has CDR1 SEHNR and CDR2 FQNEAQ (reference sequence). Germline trimming cut 3 bases from V and 1 base from J; bases unmatched to any gene: 6.

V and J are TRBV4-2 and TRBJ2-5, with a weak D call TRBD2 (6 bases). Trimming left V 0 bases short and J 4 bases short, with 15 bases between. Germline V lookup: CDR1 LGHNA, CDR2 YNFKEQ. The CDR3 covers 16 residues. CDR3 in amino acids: CASSQDLGRGSETQYF. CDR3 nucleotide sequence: TGTGCCAGCAGCCAAGATCTTGGACGGGGGTCAGAGACCCAGTACTTC.

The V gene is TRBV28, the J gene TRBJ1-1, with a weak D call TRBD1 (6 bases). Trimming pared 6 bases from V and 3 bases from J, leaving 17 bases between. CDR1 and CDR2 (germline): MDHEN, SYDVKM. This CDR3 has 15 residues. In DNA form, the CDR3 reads TGTGCCAGCAGACCACCGGGGACATGGGACACTGAAGCTTTCTTT. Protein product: CASRPPGTWDTEAFF.

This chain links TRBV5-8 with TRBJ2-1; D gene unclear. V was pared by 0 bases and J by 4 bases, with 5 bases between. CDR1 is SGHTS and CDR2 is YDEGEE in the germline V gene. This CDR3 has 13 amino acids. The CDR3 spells CASSLGGYNEQFF. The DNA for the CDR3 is TGTGCCAGCAGCTTGGGGGGTTACAATGAGCAGTTCTTC.

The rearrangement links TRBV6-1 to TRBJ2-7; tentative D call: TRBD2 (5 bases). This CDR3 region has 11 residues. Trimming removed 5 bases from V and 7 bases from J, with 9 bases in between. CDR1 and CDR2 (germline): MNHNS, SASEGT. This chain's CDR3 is CASSFGGEQYF. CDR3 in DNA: TGTGCCAGCAGTTTTGGCGGGGAGCAGTACTTC.

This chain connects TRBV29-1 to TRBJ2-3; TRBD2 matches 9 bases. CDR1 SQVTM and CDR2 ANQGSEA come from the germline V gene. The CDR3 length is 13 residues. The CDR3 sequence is CSSGSRLADTQYF. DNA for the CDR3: TGCAGTAGCGGGAGTCGCTTGGCCGATACGCAGTATTTT.

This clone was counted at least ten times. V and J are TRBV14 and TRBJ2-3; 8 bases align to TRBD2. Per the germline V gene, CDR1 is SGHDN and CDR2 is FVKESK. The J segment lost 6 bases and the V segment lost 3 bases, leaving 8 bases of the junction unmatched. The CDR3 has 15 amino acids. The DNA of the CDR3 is TGTGCCAGCAGCCACCCCCGGGGGGGGTTCGATACGCAGTATTTT. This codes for CASSHPRGGFDTQYF.

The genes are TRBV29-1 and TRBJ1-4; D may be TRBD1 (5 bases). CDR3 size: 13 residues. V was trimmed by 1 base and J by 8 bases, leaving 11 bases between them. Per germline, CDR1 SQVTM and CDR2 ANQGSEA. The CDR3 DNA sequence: TGCAGCGTTGAAGGAGGGGTGGGCGAAAAACTGTTTTTT. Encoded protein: CSVEGGVGEKLFF. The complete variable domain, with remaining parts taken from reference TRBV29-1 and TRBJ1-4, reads SAVISQKPSRDICQRGTSLTIQCQVDSQVTMMFWYRQQPGQSLTLIATANQGSEATYESGFVIDKFPISRPNLTFSTLTVSNMSPEDSSIYLCSVEGGVGEKLFFGSGTQLSVL.

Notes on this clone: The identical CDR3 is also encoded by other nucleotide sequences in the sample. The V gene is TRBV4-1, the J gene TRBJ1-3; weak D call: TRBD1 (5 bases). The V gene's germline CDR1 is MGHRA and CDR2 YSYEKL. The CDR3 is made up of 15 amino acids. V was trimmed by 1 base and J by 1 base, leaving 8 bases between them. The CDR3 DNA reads TGCGCCAGCAGCCAAGGGGACCGGTCTGGAAACACCATATATTTT. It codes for CASSQGDRSGNTIYF.

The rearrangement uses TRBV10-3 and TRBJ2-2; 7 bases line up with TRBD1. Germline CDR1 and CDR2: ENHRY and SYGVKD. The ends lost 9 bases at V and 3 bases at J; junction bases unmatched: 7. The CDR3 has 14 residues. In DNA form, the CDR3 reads TGTGCCATGGCCGGGACAGCGGACACCGGGGAGCTGTTTTTT. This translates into CAMAGTADTGELFF.